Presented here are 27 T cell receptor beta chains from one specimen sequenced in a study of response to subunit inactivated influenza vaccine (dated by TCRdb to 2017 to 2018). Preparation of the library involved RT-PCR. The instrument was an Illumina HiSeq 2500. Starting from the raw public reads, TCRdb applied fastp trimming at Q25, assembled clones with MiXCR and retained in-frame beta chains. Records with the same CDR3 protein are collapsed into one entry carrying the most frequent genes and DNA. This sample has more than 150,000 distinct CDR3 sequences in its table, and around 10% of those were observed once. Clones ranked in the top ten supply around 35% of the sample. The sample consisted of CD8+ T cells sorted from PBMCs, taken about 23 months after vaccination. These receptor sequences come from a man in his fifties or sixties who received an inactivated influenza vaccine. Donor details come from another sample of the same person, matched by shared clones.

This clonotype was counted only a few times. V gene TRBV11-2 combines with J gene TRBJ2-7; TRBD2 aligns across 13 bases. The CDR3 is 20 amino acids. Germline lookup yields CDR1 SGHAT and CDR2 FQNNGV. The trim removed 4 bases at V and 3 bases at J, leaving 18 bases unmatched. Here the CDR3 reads CASSSLTGTSGVLSDYEQYF. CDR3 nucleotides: TGTGCCAGCAGCTCCTTAACCGGGACTAGCGGGGTCTTATCGGACTACGAGCAGTACTTC. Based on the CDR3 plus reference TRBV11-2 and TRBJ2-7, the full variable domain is EAGVAQSPRYKIIEKRQSVAFWCNPISGHATLYWYQQILGQGPKLLIQFQNNGVVDDSQLPKDRFSAERLKGVDSTLKIQPAKLEDSAVYLCASSSLTGTSGVLSDYEQYFGPGTRLTVT.

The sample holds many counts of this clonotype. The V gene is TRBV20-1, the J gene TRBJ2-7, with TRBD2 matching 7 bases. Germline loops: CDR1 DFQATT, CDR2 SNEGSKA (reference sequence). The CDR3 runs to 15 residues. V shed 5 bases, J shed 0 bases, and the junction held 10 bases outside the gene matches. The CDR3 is CSALPRPGGSYEQYF. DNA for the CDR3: TGCAGTGCTCTCCCCCGTCCGGGAGGCTCCTACGAGCAGTACTTC.

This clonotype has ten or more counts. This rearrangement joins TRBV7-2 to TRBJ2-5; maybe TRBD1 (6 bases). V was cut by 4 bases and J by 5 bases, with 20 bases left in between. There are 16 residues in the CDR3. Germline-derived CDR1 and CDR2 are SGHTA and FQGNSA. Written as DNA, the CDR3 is TGTGCCAGCAGCTCCCCGATTACGGGACAAGGGGAGACCCAGTACTTC. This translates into CASSSPITGQGETQYF.

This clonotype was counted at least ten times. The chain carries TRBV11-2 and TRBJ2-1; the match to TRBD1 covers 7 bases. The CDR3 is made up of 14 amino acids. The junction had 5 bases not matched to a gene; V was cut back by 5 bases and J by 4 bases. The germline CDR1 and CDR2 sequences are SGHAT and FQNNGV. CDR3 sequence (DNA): TGTGCCAGCAGCCACAAGGGACAGTACAATGAGCAGTTCTTC. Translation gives CASSHKGQYNEQFF.

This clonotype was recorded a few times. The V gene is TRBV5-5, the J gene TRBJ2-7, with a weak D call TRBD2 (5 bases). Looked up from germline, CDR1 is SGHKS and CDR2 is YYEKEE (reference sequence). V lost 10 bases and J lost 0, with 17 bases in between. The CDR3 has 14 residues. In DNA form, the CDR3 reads TGTGCCTGCACGGAAGCGGAGAGCTCCTACGAGCAGTACTTC. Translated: CACTEAESSYEQYF.

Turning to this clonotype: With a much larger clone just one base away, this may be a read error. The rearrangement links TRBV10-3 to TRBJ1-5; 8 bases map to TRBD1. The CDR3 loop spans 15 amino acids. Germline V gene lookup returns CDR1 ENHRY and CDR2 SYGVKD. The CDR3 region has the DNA TGTGCCGTCAGCAGAACAGGGGGAGTTTTACAGCCCCAGCATTTT. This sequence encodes CAVSRTGGVLQPQHF.

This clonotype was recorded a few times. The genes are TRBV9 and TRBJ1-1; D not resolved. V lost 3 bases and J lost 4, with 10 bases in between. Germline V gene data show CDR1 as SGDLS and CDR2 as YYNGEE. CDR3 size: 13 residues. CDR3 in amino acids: CASSGGEVTEAFF. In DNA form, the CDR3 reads TGTGCCAGCAGCGGTGGGGAGGTCACTGAAGCTTTCTTT.

The CDR3 DNA reads TGTGCCAGCAGTTTAGGGGGCGTTTCCTACGAGCAGTACTTC. Translated: CASSLGGVSYEQYF. This chain uses TRBV27 with TRBJ2-7, with a tentative D call TRBD1 (6 bases). Trimming removed 2 bases from V and 1 base from J, with 9 bases in between. The CDR3 is 14 amino acids. CDR1 and CDR2 (germline): MNHEY, SMNVEV (reference sequence).

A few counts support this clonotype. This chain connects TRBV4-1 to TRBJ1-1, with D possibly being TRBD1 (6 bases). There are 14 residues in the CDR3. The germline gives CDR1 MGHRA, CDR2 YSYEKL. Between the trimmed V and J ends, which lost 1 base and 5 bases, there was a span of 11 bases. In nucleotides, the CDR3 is TGCGCCAGCAGCCAAGGAACAGGGAGGACTGAAGCTTTCTTT. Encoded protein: CASSQGTGRTEAFF.

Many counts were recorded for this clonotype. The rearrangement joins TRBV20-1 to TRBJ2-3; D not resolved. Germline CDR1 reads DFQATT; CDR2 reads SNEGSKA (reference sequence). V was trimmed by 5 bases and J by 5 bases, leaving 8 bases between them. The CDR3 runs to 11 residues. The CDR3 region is CSALRGDTQYF. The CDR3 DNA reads TGCAGTGCTTTGCGTGGAGATACGCAGTATTTT.

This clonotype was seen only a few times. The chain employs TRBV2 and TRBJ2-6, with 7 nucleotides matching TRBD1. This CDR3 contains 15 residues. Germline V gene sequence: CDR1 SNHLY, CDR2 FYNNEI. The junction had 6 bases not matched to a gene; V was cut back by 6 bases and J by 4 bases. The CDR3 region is CASSAGTAGANVLTF. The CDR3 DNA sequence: TGTGCCAGCAGCGCTGGGACAGCAGGGGCCAACGTCCTGACTTTC.

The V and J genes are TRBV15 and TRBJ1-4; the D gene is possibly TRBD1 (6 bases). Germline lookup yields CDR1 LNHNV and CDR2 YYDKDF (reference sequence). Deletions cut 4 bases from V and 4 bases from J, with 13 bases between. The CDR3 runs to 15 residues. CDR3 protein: CATSNYGGHNEKLFF. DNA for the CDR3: TGTGCCACCAGCAATTATGGGGGCCATAATGAAAAACTGTTTTTT.

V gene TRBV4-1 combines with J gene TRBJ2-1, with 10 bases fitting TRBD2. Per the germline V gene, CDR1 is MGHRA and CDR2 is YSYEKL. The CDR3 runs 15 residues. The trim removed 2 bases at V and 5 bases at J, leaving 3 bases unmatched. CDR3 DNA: TGCGCCAGCAGCCAAAGCGGGGGGGGGAACAATGAGCAGTTCTTC. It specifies CASSQSGGGNNEQFF.

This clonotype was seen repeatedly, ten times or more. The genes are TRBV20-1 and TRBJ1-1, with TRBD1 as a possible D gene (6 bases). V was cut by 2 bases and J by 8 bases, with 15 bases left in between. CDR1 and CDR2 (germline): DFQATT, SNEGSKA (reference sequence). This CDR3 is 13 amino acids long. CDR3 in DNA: TGCAGTGCTAGATTGACAGGATCGACGGAAGCTTTCTTT. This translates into CSARLTGSTEAFF.

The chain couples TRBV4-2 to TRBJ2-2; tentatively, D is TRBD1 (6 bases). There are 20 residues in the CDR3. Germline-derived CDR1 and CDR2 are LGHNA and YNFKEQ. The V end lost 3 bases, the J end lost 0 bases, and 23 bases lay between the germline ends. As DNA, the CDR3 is TGTGCCAGCAGCCACCTAGTTGGGGGCGCAAAGTTCGCGAACACCGGGGAGCTGTTTTTT. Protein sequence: CASSHLVGGAKFANTGELFF.

The chain's CDR3 is CASSLYRGTNTEAFF. In nucleotides, the CDR3 is TGTGCCAGCAGTTTATATCGGGGGACGAACACTGAAGCTTTCTTT. This rearrangement joins TRBV27 to TRBJ1-1; the D gene is possibly TRBD1 (5 bases). Looked up from germline, CDR1 is MNHEY and CDR2 is SMNVEV (reference sequence). The CDR3 extends over 15 amino acids. With 1 base removed from V and 1 base from J, the gap between germline ends came to 10 bases.

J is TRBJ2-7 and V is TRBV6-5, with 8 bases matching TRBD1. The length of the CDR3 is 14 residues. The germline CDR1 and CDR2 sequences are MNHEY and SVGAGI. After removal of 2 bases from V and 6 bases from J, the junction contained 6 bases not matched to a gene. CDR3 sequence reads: CASSYGPTGAEQYF. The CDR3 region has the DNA TGTGCCAGCAGTTACGGACCGACAGGGGCCGAGCAGTACTTC.

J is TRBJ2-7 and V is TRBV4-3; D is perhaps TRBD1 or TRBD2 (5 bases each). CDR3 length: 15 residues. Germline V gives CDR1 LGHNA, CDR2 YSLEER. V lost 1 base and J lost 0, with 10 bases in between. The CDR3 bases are TGCGCCAGCAGCCAAGGGGCAGGGAGCTCCTACGAGCAGTACTTC. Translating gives CASSQGAGSSYEQYF.

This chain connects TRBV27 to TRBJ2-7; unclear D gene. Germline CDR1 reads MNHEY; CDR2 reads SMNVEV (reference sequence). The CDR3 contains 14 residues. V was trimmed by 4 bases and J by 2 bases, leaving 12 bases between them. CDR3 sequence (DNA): TGTGCCAGCAGTTCGCTTTTTCGGGCCTACGAGCAGTACTTC. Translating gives CASSSLFRAYEQYF.

CDR3 region: CASSRRLNEMGTEAFF. DNA of the CDR3: TGCGCCAGCAGCCGTAGGTTAAATGAGATGGGGACTGAAGCTTTCTTT. V gene TRBV4-3 combines with J gene TRBJ1-1; D not resolved. V was clipped by 4 bases and J by 5 bases, with 20 bases between them. The CDR3 loop spans 16 amino acids. In germline, CDR1 is LGHNA, CDR2 YSLEER.

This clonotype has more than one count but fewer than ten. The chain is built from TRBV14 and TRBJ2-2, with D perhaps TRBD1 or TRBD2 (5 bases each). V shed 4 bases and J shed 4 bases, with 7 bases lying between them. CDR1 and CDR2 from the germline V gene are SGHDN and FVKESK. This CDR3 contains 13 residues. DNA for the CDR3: TGTGCCAGCAGCCCCGGGACCACCGGGGAGCTGTTTTTT. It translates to CASSPGTTGELFF.

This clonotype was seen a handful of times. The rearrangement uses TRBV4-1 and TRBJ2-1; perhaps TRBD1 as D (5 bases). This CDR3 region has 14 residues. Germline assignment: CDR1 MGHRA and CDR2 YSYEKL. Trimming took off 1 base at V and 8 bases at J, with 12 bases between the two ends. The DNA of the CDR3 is TGCGCCAGCAGCCAAGTTGGCAGGGTCGATGAGCAGTTCTTC. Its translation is CASSQVGRVDEQFF.

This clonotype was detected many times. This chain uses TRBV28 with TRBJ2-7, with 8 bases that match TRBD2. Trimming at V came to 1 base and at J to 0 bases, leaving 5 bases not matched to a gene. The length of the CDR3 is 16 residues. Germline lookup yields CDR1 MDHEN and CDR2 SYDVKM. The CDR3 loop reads CASSLLAGTSSYEQYF. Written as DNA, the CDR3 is TGTGCCAGCAGTTTATTGGCCGGGACTAGCTCCTACGAGCAGTACTTC.

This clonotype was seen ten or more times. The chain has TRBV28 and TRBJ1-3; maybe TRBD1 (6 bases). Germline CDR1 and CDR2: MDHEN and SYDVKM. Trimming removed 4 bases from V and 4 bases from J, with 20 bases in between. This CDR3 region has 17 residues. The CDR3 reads CASSSPNRDLSGNTIYF. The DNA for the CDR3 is TGTGCCAGCAGTTCCCCCAACAGGGACTTATCAGGAAACACCATATATTTT.

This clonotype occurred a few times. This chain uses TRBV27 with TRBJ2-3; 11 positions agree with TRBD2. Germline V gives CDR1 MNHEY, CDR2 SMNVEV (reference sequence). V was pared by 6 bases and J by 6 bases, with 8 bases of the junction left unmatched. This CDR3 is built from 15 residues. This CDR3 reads CASRSSGRWGDTQYF. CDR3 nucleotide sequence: TGTGCCAGCAGGTCTAGCGGGAGGTGGGGGGATACGCAGTATTTT.

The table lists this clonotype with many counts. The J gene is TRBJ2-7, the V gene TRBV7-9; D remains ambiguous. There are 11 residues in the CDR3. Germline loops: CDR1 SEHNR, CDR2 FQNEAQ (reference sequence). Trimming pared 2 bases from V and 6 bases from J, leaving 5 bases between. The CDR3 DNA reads TGTGCCAGCAGCTTATCTGGCGAGCAGTACTTC. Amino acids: CASSLSGEQYF.

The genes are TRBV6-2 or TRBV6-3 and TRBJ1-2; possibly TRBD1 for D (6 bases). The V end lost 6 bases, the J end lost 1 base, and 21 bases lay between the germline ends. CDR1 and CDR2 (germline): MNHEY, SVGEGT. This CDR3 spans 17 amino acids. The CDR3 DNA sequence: TGTGCCAGCAGCGATACAGGGTTGTCAGTGATTAACTATGGCTACACCTTC. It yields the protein CASSDTGLSVINYGYTF.